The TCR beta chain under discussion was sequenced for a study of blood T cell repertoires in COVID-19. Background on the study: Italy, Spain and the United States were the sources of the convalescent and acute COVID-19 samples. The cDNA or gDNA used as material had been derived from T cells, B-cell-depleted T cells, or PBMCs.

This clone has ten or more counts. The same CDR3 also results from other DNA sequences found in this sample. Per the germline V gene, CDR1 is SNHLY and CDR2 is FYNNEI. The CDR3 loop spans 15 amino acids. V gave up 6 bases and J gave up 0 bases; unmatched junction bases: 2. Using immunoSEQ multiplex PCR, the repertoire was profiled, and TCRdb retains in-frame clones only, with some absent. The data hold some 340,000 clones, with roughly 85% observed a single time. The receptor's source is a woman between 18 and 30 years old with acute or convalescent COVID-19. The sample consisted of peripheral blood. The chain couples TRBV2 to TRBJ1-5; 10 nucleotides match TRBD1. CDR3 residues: CASRGTGDSNQPQHF. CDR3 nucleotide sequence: TGTGCCAGCAGGGGGACAGGGGATAGCAATCAGCCCCAGCATTTT.